These T cell receptor beta chains were read from a single sample in a study of blood T cell repertoires in COVID-19. Generated by immunoSEQ multiplex PCR, the TCRdb table keeps only in-frame clones and is missing some. The sample lists 40,000 to 45,000 clones; 90% to 95% were seen once. Sample: peripheral blood. The receptors stem from a human donor in a cohort sampled during active COVID-19. CDR3s include the opening cysteine and the closing phenylalanine or tryptophan. D genes are given only for firm matches. Only part of the rows carry a size: once, few, many, or a class if the clone is expanded.

d_call	v_call	clone_size	j_call	cdr3_nt	cdr3_aa
TRBD1	TRBV18	.	TRBJ1-5	TGTGCCAGCTCACAGGGACAGGGACTTAGCAATCAGCCCCAGCATTTT	CASSQGQGLSNQPQHF
.	TRBV7-2	.	TRBJ2-3	TGTGCCAGCAGCTTAGTATGGGCAGGGTCAGATACGCAGTATTTT	CASSLVWAGSDTQYF
TRBD1	TRBV7-2	.	TRBJ1-1	TGTGCCAGCAGCTTCGGACAGGGCACTGAAGCTTTCTTT	CASSFGQGTEAFF
.	TRBV11-1	.	TRBJ1-2	TGTGCCAGCAGCCGGGACACGGCCGCTAACTATGGCTACACCTTC	CASSRDTAANYGYTF
TRBD2	TRBV20-1	.	TRBJ2-3	TGCAGTGCTAGTTCTTCGCGGGAGGGCTCAGATACGCAGTATTTT	CSASSSREGSDTQYF
TRBD1	TRBV7-9	.	TRBJ1-3	TGTGCCAGCAGCTTGGGGGCGCCGGGACAGAGCTCTGGAAACACCATATATTTT	CASSLGAPGQSSGNTIYF
.	TRBV6-4	few	TRBJ2-3	TGTGCCAGCAGTGACTCTATAGACACAGATACGCAGTATTTT	CASSDSIDTDTQYF
.	TRBV4-2	.	TRBJ2-5	TGTGCCAGCAGCCAAGATGCTCCCAGGGGTGAGACCCAGTACTTC	CASSQDAPRGETQYF
.	TRBV5-4	.	TRBJ2-3	TGTGCCAGCAGCTTGGAATTACGGGGAGATACGCAGTATTTT	CASSLELRGDTQYF
TRBD1	TRBV27	.	TRBJ2-7	TGTGCCAGCAGTCTCGGACAGGGGGCGCTCGAGCAGTACTTC	CASSLGQGALEQYF
.	TRBV11-1	.	TRBJ1-2	TGTGCCAGCAGCCATCGTAAGGGGGATGGCTACACCTTC	CASSHRKGDGYTF
TRBD2	TRBV7-3	once	TRBJ2-1	TGTGCCAGCAGCTTAGGGACTAGCGAATACAATGAGCAGTTCTTC	CASSLGTSEYNEQFF
TRBD1	TRBV19	.	TRBJ1-1	TGTGCCAGTAGTACACGGTCGGGACAGGGCTGGTACACTGAAGCTTTCTTT	CASSTRSGQGWYTEAFF
.	TRBV7-2	.	TRBJ2-1	TGTGCCAGCAGCTTAGACCGAGACAATGAGCAGTTCTTC	CASSLDRDNEQFF
TRBD1	TRBV6-1	.	TRBJ2-3	TGTGCCAGCAGTGAAGCAGGGGGCATGGCGACAGATACGCAGTATTTT	CASSEAGGMATDTQYF
.	TRBV6-2/TRBV6-3	once	TRBJ2-3	TGTGCCAGCAGTTACCGTGATACGCAGTATTTT	CASSYRDTQYF
.	TRBV7-6	few	TRBJ2-1	TGTGCCAGCAGCCCCCGGACTTTCAGCTCCTACAATGAGCAGTTCTTC	CASSPRTFSSYNEQFF
TRBD1	TRBV4-3	.	TRBJ1-6	TGCGCCAGCAGGATGGGACAGGGGGTTGATTCACCCCTCCACTTT	CASRMGQGVDSPLHF
.	TRBV5-6	.	TRBJ2-7	TGTGCCAGCAGCTTATTGGGACAACGGGACGAGCAGTACTTC	CASSLLGQRDEQYF
TRBD1	TRBV7-2	.	TRBJ1-4	TGTGCCAGCAGCTTAGGACTAACAGGGGGCTTAAATGAAAAACTGTTTTTT	CASSLGLTGGLNEKLFF
.	TRBV19	.	TRBJ2-1	TGTGCCAGTAGTATGGGCAGGGCGGGGAATGAGCAGTTCTTC	CASSMGRAGNEQFF
.	TRBV18	.	TRBJ2-1	TGTGCCAGCTCACCCTCGATTAGCGGACGTTACAATGAGCAGTTCTTC	CASSPSISGRYNEQFF
.	TRBV7-2	.	TRBJ2-5	TGTGCCAGCAGCTTAGTTCATGTCAGCAAGGAGGAGACCCAGTACTTC	CASSLVHVSKEETQYF
.	TRBV24-1	.	TRBJ2-3	TGTGCCACCAGTCGTAGTCGCCCCGCAGATACGCAGTATTTT	CATSRSRPADTQYF
TRBD1	TRBV19	.	TRBJ2-7	TGTGCCAGTAGTAAAGACCGGCCGGGACAGGGGTCCTACGAGCAGTACTTC	CASSKDRPGQGSYEQYF
.	TRBV27	.	TRBJ2-5	TGTGCCAGCAGCCTGTCCCGGACAGTCCTGACCCAGTACTTC	CASSLSRTVLTQYF
.	TRBV7-2	.	TRBJ2-3	TGTGCCAGCAGCTTAGCGGGAGTAGTAGATACGCAGTATTTT	CASSLAGVVDTQYF
TRBD2	TRBV7-2	.	TRBJ2-5	TGTGCCAGCAGCTTATCTTTAGCGGGGGGGCTTGGTGAGACCCAGTACTTC	CASSLSLAGGLGETQYF
TRBD1	TRBV6-1	.	TRBJ1-6	TGTGCCAGCAGTGAAGGACAGGGGGCTTCACCCCTCCACTTT	CASSEGQGASPLHF
TRBD2	TRBV5-1	.	TRBJ2-5	TGCGCCAGCAGCTTGGCAGCGGCTAGCGGCCAAGAGACCCAGTACTTC	CASSLAAASGQETQYF
.	TRBV9	.	TRBJ1-4	TGTGCCAGCAGCAAAGGGCCAGGGGTAGACGAAAAACTGTTTTTT	CASSKGPGVDEKLFF
TRBD2	TRBV10-3	.	TRBJ2-7	TGTGCCATCAGTGATTGGAGCGGGGCCTACGAGCAGTACTTC	CAISDWSGAYEQYF
.	TRBV10-3	.	TRBJ2-1	TGTGCCATCAGTGAGTCGTTTCAACGGGGGAACTACAATGAGCAGTTCTTC	CAISESFQRGNYNEQFF
.	TRBV2	.	TRBJ2-5	TGTGCCAGCAGTGGAAGTACAGGGCAAGAGACCCAGTACTTC	CASSGSTGQETQYF
TRBD1	TRBV7-3	.	TRBJ1-1	TGTGCCAGCAGCGCAGACAGGGACACTGAAGCTTTCTTT	CASSADRDTEAFF
.	TRBV30	once	TRBJ1-6	TGTGCCTGGAGTGTCCGGGGGGTCGGTTCACCCCTCCACTTT	CAWSVRGVGSPLHF
.	TRBV3-1/TRBV3-2	.	TRBJ2-2	TGTGCCAGCAGCCAATCTCAGGGGCGTGCCACCGGGGAGCTGTTTTTT	CASSQSQGRATGELFF
.	TRBV2	once	TRBJ2-5	TGTGCCAGCAGTGTACAGGGAGTCGAGACCCAGTACTTC	CASSVQGVETQYF
TRBD1	TRBV19	.	TRBJ1-6	TGTGCCACCAGCAGAGCAGGGGGCCGTTCACCCCTCCACTTT	CATSRAGGRSPLHF
TRBD1	TRBV12-5	.	TRBJ1-6	TGTGCTAGTGGCTTCGGGACAGTTAATTCACCCCTCCACTTT	CASGFGTVNSPLHF
TRBD1	TRBV2	.	TRBJ2-2	TGTGCCAGCAGCCCTTGGGGACAGGGGGCGACCGGGGAGCTGTTTTTT	CASSPWGQGATGELFF
.	TRBV5-1	.	TRBJ1-2	TGCGCCAGCAGCCCAGACAGGAACTATGGCTACACCTTC	CASSPDRNYGYTF
.	TRBV4-2	.	TRBJ1-2	TGTGCCAGCAGCCAAGTACCAGGGTCTGATGGCTACACCTTC	CASSQVPGSDGYTF
TRBD2	TRBV11-2	.	TRBJ2-7	TGTGCCAGCAGCTTGAGCGGGGGGACTTACGAGCAGTACTTC	CASSLSGGTYEQYF
TRBD1	TRBV5-5	.	TRBJ2-7	TGTGCCAGCACCCAAGACAGGGGTCTGTCCGAGCAGTACTTC	CASTQDRGLSEQYF